Here is one TCR beta chain with its context. These data come from a study of blood T cell repertoires in COVID-19. Study at large: Acute and convalescent COVID-19 specimens originated in the United States, Italy and Spain. The analysed material was cDNA or gDNA that came from T cells, B-cell-depleted T cells, or PBMCs.

Authors' analysis steps: The assay estimated nucleated cells by amplifying reference gene primers. Using immunoSEQ multiplex PCR, the repertoire was profiled, and TCRdb retains in-frame clones only, with some absent. That table is the source of V, J and clone size, and D and trimming were worked out from the DNA. The sample holds about 180,000 clones, over 80% seen once. The germline gives CDR1 SGHTA, CDR2 FQGNSA. V was pared by 5 bases and J by 2 bases, with 16 bases between. This CDR3 spans 15 amino acids. The sample taken for sequencing was peripheral blood. The chain combines TRBV7-2 with TRBJ2-7; TRBD1 is a possible D gene (6 bases). The receptor was derived from a woman aged 45-65 years with acute or convalescent COVID-19. As DNA, the CDR3 is TGTGCCAGCAGCCCCCTCCGGACAGACGCCTACGAGCAGTACTTC. The encoded protein is CASSPLRTDAYEQYF. Full variable domain (outside the CDR3, taken from reference TRBV7-2 and TRBJ2-7): GAGVSQSPSNKVTEKGKDVELRCDPISGHTALYWYRQSLGQGLEFLIYFQGNSAPDKSGLPSDRFSAERTGGSVSTLTIQRTQQEDSAVYLCASSPLRTDAYEQYFGPGTRLTVT.